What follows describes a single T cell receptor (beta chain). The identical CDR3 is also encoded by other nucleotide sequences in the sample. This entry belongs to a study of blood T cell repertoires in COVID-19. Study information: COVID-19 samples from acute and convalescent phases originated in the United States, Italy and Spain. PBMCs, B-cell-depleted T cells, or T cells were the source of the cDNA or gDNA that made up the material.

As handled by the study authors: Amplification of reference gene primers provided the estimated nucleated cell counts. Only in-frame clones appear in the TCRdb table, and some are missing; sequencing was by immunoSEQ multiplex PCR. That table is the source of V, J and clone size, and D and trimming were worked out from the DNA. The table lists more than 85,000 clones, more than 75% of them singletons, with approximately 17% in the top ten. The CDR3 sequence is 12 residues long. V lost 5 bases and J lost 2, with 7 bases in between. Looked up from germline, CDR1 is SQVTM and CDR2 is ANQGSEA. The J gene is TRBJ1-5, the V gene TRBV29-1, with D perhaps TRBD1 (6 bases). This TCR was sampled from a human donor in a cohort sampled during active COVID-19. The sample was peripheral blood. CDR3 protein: CSVRQGNQPQHF. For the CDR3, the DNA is TGCAGCGTTCGACAGGGCAATCAGCCCCAGCATTTT.